Listed below are T cell receptor beta chains from one sample, sequenced in a study of regulatory T cells in long-lasting Graves disease. TCRdb used MiXCR to reprocess the multiplex PCR reads, holding one entry per CDR3 protein. The sample includes roughly 610,000 distinct CDR3 sequences, 15% to 20% of them seen just once. This same sample was also part of a study on T cells in Graves' hyperthyroidism and ophthalmopathy.

The sequenced sample was peripheral blood mononuclear cells (PBMCs), obtained at new diagnosis, from a patient treated with antithyroid drugs. These TCRs come from a woman in her twenties or thirties with Graves disease. Both conserved end residues are part of each CDR3. The D gene is left open where the match is weak. The size field is filled for only some rows; it gives once, few, many or a size class.

CASTRGLAANEQFF | TGTGCCAGCACCCGGGGGTTAGCGGCGAATGAGCAGTTCTTC | NA | TRBV2 | many | TRBJ2-1
CASRRRTGQQTQYF | TGTGCCAGTAGACGGCGGACAGGGCAACAGACCCAGTACTTC | TRBD1 | TRBV19 | NA | TRBJ2-5
CASSYRAERTEAFF | TGTGCCAGCAGTTACAGGGCCGAGCGTACTGAAGCTTTCTTT | NA | TRBV6-2/TRBV6-3 | many | TRBJ1-1
CASSAPGTEAFF | TGTGCCAGCAGTGCCCCCGGTACTGAAGCTTTCTTT | NA | TRBV6-1 | many | TRBJ1-1
CASSTGGGGYTF | TGTGCCAGCAGTACAGGGGGAGGAGGCTACACCTTC | TRBD1 | TRBV12-3/TRBV12-4 | many | TRBJ1-2
CSGETANTGELFF | TGCAGCGGAGAAACAGCGAACACCGGGGAGCTGTTTTTT | NA | TRBV29-1 | few | TRBJ2-2
CASSPRLDEQYF | TGTGCCAGCAGTCCCAGGTTAGACGAGCAGTACTTC | NA | TRBV2 | once | TRBJ2-7
CASSQVWGRGELFF | TGTGCCAGCAGCCAAGTATGGGGCAGGGGGGAGCTTTTCTTT | TRBD1 | TRBV14 | NA | TRBJ1-1
CASSLGRTGNFYGYTF | TGTGCCAGTAGCCTGGGTCGGACAGGGAATTTCTATGGCTACACCTTC | TRBD1 | TRBV19 | few | TRBJ1-2
CASSFDSSGANVLTF | TGTGCCAGCAGCTTCGACAGCTCTGGGGCCAACGTCCTGACTTTC | NA | TRBV11-3 | many | TRBJ2-6
CASSQSPGPYEQYF | TGTGCCAGCAGCCAAAGCCCAGGGCCCTACGAGCAGTACTTC | NA | TRBV14 | NA | TRBJ2-7
CASRLSAGGCEQYF | TGTGCCAGCAGGCTTTCTGCGGGAGGTTGCGAGCAGTACTTC | TRBD2 | TRBV6-2/TRBV6-3 | NA | TRBJ2-7
CASSLGGSNIQYF | TGTGCCAGCAGCTTGGGGGGTTCAAACATTCAGTACTTC | NA | TRBV7-2 | many | TRBJ2-4
CASSLAQGYNEQFF | TGTGCCAGCAGCTTAGCACAGGGATACAATGAGCAGTTCTTC | NA | TRBV7-2 | NA | TRBJ2-1
CASSLTVPVRVSAVSSYEQYF | TGCGCCAGCAGCTTGACCGTTCCTGTAAGGGTCTCTGCGGTGAGCTCCTACGAGCAGTACTTC | NA | TRBV5-1 | NA | TRBJ2-7
CASSLIRHDLNSGRGAYEQYF | TGTGCCAGCAGCTTGATTCGTCACGACCTGAATAGCGGGAGGGGCGCCTACGAGCAGTACTTC | TRBD2 | TRBV6-1 | NA | TRBJ2-7
CASKLGNTNNEQFF | TGTGCCAGCAAGCTCGGGAACACCAACAATGAGCAGTTCTTC | NA | TRBV7-2 | many | TRBJ2-1
CASSLMAGGVNTEAFF | TGTGCCAGCAGCTTAATGGCCGGGGGGGTGAACACTGAAGCTTTCTTT | NA | TRBV7-3 | few | TRBJ1-1
CSARVGLAGAQEQYF | TGCAGTGCTAGAGTCGGGCTAGCGGGAGCTCAGGAGCAGTACTTC | TRBD2 | TRBV20-1 | many | TRBJ2-7
CASTKRGSRGADTQYF | TGTGCCAGCACAAAGCGCGGGTCTCGAGGGGCAGATACGCAGTATTTT | NA | TRBV27 | few | TRBJ2-3
CASTTLTSNQPQHF | TGTGCCAGCACTACCCTAACGAGCAATCAGCCCCAGCATTTT | NA | TRBV6-1 | many | TRBJ1-5
CASSLRDSTYEQYF | TGTGCCAGTAGCCTCCGGGACAGCACCTACGAGCAGTACTTC | TRBD1 | TRBV19 | few | TRBJ2-7